A selection of T cell receptor beta chains follows, all from one sample in a study of patients and donors after allogeneic stem cell transplantation. TCRdb re-derived calls from the RT-PCR reads in MiXCR, one entry per CDR3 protein. This table has about 410,000 distinct CDR3 sequences, 16% appearing once. What was sequenced was blood, either unsorted or a sorted T cell fraction (not recorded which). These receptors originate from a human donor who was either an allogeneic HSCT recipient or a stem cell or donor lymphocyte infusion donor (not recorded which). It is not recorded whose cells these are; they may come from a transplant donor. The CDR3 runs from the conserved cysteine through the conserved F or W. D genes are given only for firm matches. Size tells how often a clone was seen (once, few, many) or the class of an expanded clone, and some rows leave it out.

j_gene | abundance | d_gene | v_gene | CDR3aa | CDR3nt
TRBJ1-2 | few | TRBD1 | TRBV10-3 | CAISPSRDSLYGYTF | TGTGCCATCAGTCCCTCCCGGGACAGCCTCTATGGCTACACCTTC
TRBJ1-1 | NA | NA | TRBV27 | CASNPRRGNTEAFF | TGTGCCAGCAACCCCAGACGGGGAAACACTGAAGCTTTCTTT
TRBJ2-4 | NA | NA | TRBV2 | CASRLEGMAKNIQYF | TGTGCCAGCAGATTAGAGGGAATGGCCAAAAACATTCAGTACTTC
TRBJ1-2 | few | NA | TRBV27 | CASSSTHRDGYTF | TGTGCCAGCAGTTCAACCCACAGGGACGGCTACACCTTC
TRBJ1-4 | few | NA | TRBV4-1 | CASSEKPPGRAREKLFF | TGCGCCAGCAGCGAAAAGCCCCCAGGCAGGGCACGTGAAAAACTGTTTTTT
TRBJ2-7 | NA | NA | TRBV20-1 | CSAKSRRASSYEQYF | TGCAGTGCTAAAAGCCGGCGGGCGAGCTCCTACGAGCAGTACTTC
TRBJ1-2 | NA | NA | TRBV6-1 | CASRETGREGYTF | TGTGCCAGCAGGGAAACAGGGCGCGAGGGCTACACCTTC
TRBJ2-7 | NA | TRBD2 | TRBV20-1 | CSARVTLAGGEYGEQYF | TGCAGTGCTAGAGTTACTCTAGCGGGAGGGGAATATGGGGAGCAGTACTTC
TRBJ2-2 | few | TRBD2 | TRBV4-2 | CASSPRGSGGASGTGELFF | TGTGCCAGCAGCCCACGAGGGAGCGGGGGGGCGTCGGGCACCGGGGAGCTGTTTTTT
TRBJ2-3 | NA | NA | TRBV6-2/TRBV6-3 | CASSYGRTSTDTQYF | TGTGCCAGCAGTTACGGGCGAACTAGCACAGATACGCAGTATTTT
TRBJ2-7 | many | TRBD1 | TRBV7-9 | CASSLDDRGYEQYF | TGTGCCAGCAGCCTAGACGACAGGGGGTACGAGCAGTACTTC
TRBJ1-3 | NA | NA | TRBV2 | CATRESNTIYF | TGTGCCACTCGGGAGAGTAACACCATATATTTT
TRBJ2-1 | NA | NA | TRBV12-5 | CASGLVRGNEQFF | TGTGCTAGTGGTTTGGTAAGGGGGAATGAGCAGTTCTTC
TRBJ1-5 | NA | TRBD1 | TRBV4-1 | CASSRDRGPQPQHF | TGCGCCAGCAGCCGAGACAGGGGGCCTCAGCCCCAGCATTTT
TRBJ2-7 | few | TRBD2 | TRBV5-1 | CASSPEGRGEQYF | TGCGCCAGCAGCCCGGAGGGGAGGGGCGAGCAGTACTTC
TRBJ2-1 | few | TRBD2 | TRBV20-1 | CSARAGLNEQFF | TGCAGTGCTAGGGCGGGACTAAATGAGCAGTTCTTC
TRBJ2-3 | few | NA | TRBV7-9 | CASSSTLENTQYF | TGTGCCAGCAGCTCAACCCTAGAGAATACGCAGTATTTT
TRBJ1-5 | many | NA | TRBV12-3/TRBV12-4 | CASSSQNQPQHF | TGTGCCAGCAGTTCTCAGAATCAGCCCCAGCATTTT
TRBJ2-3 | NA | TRBD2 | TRBV5-1 | CASSLFGTRDLGTDTQYF | TGCGCCAGCAGCTTATTCGGGACTAGGGATTTGGGCACAGATACGCAGTATTTT
TRBJ1-1 | few | NA | TRBV7-9 | CASSLRVGETEAFF | TGTGCCAGCAGCCTTAGGGTAGGGGAGACTGAAGCTTTCTTT
TRBJ2-1 | few | TRBD2 | TRBV6-5 | CASSYGPSGTSGNNEQFF | TGTGCCAGCAGTTACGGTCCCTCCGGGACTAGCGGTAACAATGAGCAGTTCTTC
TRBJ2-7 | few | TRBD1 | TRBV20-1 | CSANRGSYEQYF | TGCAGTGCTAACAGGGGATCCTACGAGCAGTACTTC
TRBJ2-5 | many | NA | TRBV7-9 | CASSLITGQETQYF | TGTGCCAGCAGCTTAATTACAGGGCAAGAGACCCAGTACTTC
TRBJ2-7 | many | TRBD1 | TRBV11-2 | CASSLRDRAYEQYF | TGTGCCAGCAGCTTACGGGACAGGGCCTACGAGCAGTACTTC